This entry features one T cell receptor beta chain sequence. Its antigen is unidentified. The sample belongs to a study of response to subunit inactivated influenza vaccine. Study observations and caveats: It was suggested by the authors that few new T cells are recruited by each seasonal influenza vaccination.

The CDR3 spans 12 residues. Germline loops: CDR1 SGHTA, CDR2 FQGNSA. The V gene lost 4 bases and the J gene lost 3 bases, with 4 bases spanning the gap. MiXCR was run by TCRdb on the RT-PCR reads, yielding one entry per CDR3 protein. The data hold some 800,000 distinct CDR3 sequences, with approximately 21% observed a single time. V is TRBV7-2 and J is TRBJ2-1; D is unresolved. This clonotype originated in a man over 45 who received an inactivated influenza vaccine. Material: PBMCs from blood, obtained about 5 days after vaccination. The DNA for the CDR3 is TGTGCCAGCAGCTGGGTCTACAATGAGCAGTTCTTC. Its protein product is CASSWVYNEQFF.